The source of this T cell receptor (beta chain) is a study of blood T cell repertoires in COVID-19. On the study more broadly: Material from acute and convalescent COVID-19 was sourced from the United States, Italy and Spain. PBMCs, B-cell-depleted T cells, or T cells provided the cDNA or gDNA that made up the material.

This CDR3 comprises 17 residues. Authors' processing steps: Nucleated cell counts were estimated from reference gene primer amplification. TCRdb's copy holds only in-frame clones and misses some; the assay was immunoSEQ multiplex PCR. That table furnishes V, J and clone size, whereas the DNA furnished D and trimming. This table holds just over 90,000 clones, 80% to 90% found once. The V gene is TRBV21-1, the J gene TRBJ1-1; the table's D gene call, TRBD1, was not cross checked with the DNA. TRBV21-1 represents a pseudogene. This TCR was sampled from a woman of 80 years or more with acute or convalescent COVID-19. Sequencing was performed on peripheral blood. The CDR3 region is CASSIGQGARANTEAFF. The DNA for the CDR3 is TGTGCCAGCAGCATTGGACAGGGGGCAAGGGCGAACACTGAAGCTTTCTTT.